The next 11 T cell receptor beta chains were all read from a single sample in a study of blood T cell repertoires in COVID-19. Using immunoSEQ multiplex PCR, the repertoire was profiled, and TCRdb retains in-frame clones only, with some absent. The table records roughly 300,000 clones, less than 90% of them present only once. Material: PBMCs or T cells enriched from blood (not recorded which). These receptors originate from a woman under 40 who had recovered from COVID-19.

This chain links TRBV19 with TRBJ2-3; a weak D match, TRBD1 (6 bases). V lost 4 bases and J 3 bases, leaving 20 bases between the germline ends. In germline, CDR1 is LNHDA, CDR2 SQIVND (reference sequence). The CDR3 runs 17 residues. CDR3: CASSRVTGISTTDTQYF. The DNA of the CDR3 is TGTGCCAGTAGTAGGGTTACAGGGATCAGTACGACAGATACGCAGTATTTT.

This clone was detected once. J is TRBJ1-5 and V is TRBV2; tentatively, D is TRBD1 (5 bases). Deletions cut 5 bases from V and 3 bases from J, with 17 bases between. Germline CDR1 reads SNHLY; CDR2 reads FYNNEI. CDR3 length: 16 amino acids. The CDR3 loop reads CASSSDSGDDNQPQHF. CDR3 coding DNA: TGTGCCAGCAGTTCCGATTCGGGGGATGACAATCAGCCCCAGCATTTT.

CDR3 protein: CASSFRITGVGETQYF. DNA of the CDR3: TGCGCCAGCAGCTTCCGTATTACGGGGGTGGGAGAGACCCAGTACTTC. V gene TRBV5-1 combines with J gene TRBJ2-5; perhaps TRBD2 as D (6 bases). CDR3 size: 16 residues. The V end was cut by 2 bases, the J end by 4 bases, with 18 bases between. CDR1 is SGHRS and CDR2 is YFSETQ in the germline V gene.

This clone was seen a handful of times. The chain is built from TRBV27 and TRBJ2-1; 8 bases agree with TRBD2. Germline lookup yields CDR1 MNHEY and CDR2 SMNVEV (reference sequence). J was trimmed by 7 bases and V by 4 bases; bases with no gene match: 6. This CDR3 is 14 amino acids long. CDR3: CASSSGTRGNEQFF. In DNA, the CDR3 is TGTGCCAGCAGTTCTGGGACTAGGGGTAATGAGCAGTTCTTC.

The CDR3, as DNA: TGCGCCAGCAGCCCGACAGAATACGAGCAGTACTTC. Translated, it gives CASSPTEYEQYF. V and J are TRBV10-2 and TRBJ2-7; tentative D call: TRBD1 (5 bases). This CDR3 spans 12 amino acids. Trimming stripped 6 bases from V and 4 bases from J, with 10 bases between. Germline V gene lookup returns CDR1 WSHSY and CDR2 SAAADI.

The rearrangement uses TRBV27 and TRBJ2-4; a weak D match, TRBD2 (5 bases). Germline V gene sequence: CDR1 MNHEY, CDR2 SMNVEV (reference sequence). The CDR3 runs to 13 residues. Trimming cost V 6 bases and J 12 bases, with 18 bases left between them. The CDR3 DNA is TGTGCCAGCAGCCCTGAAACGGGGAGCCCTCAGTACTTC. Protein sequence: CASSPETGSPQYF.

This chain joins TRBV18 and TRBJ1-3; tentatively, D is TRBD1 (6 bases). Germline assignment: CDR1 KGHSH and CDR2 LQKENI. Trimming cost V 10 bases and J 3 bases, with 13 bases left between them. The CDR3 totals 13 residues. The CDR3 loop is CATDPGVGNTIYF. DNA for the CDR3: TGTGCCACCGACCCAGGGGTTGGAAACACCATATATTTT.

The chain carries TRBV4-1 and TRBJ1-4; 8 nucleotides line up with TRBD1. CDR3 size: 15 residues. Germline-derived CDR1 and CDR2 are MGHRA and YSYEKL. J gave up 6 bases and V 2 bases, and 5 bases lay outside the gene matches. Here the CDR3 DNA reads TGCGCCAGCAGCCAATCCGGGACAGGTCATGAAAAACTGTTTTTT. It encodes CASSQSGTGHEKLFF.

This clone was seen only once. The rearrangement joins TRBV4-1 to TRBJ1-6; D may be TRBD1 (5 bases). The CDR3 has 16 residues. V lost 2 bases to trimming and J lost 3 bases, with 11 bases between them. Per the germline V gene, CDR1 is MGHRA and CDR2 is YSYEKL. DNA of the CDR3: TGCGCCAGCAGCCAAAAAAGGGGATTCTATAATTCACCCCTCCACTTT. Encoded protein: CASSQKRGFYNSPLHF.

The chain joins TRBV7-9 to TRBJ2-1; the match to TRBD2 covers 14 bases. The CDR3 extends over 17 amino acids. CDR1 is SEHNR, CDR2 FQNEAQ, per germline (reference sequence). V lost 5 bases and J lost 5; bases outside the gene matches: 8. CDR3 nucleotide sequence: TGTGCCAGCAGCGGAGGGACTAGCGGGGGACCAGACAATGAGCAGTTCTTC. Its translation: CASSGGTSGGPDNEQFF.

The chain uses TRBV7-9 and TRBJ1-1, with 8 bases matching TRBD1. The CDR3 is made up of 17 amino acids. V was clipped by 2 bases and J by 12 bases; unmatched bases: 20. The germline gives CDR1 SEHNR, CDR2 FQNEAQ (reference sequence). The CDR3 is CASSLKATFGQGGEPFF. The CDR3 DNA is TGTGCCAGCAGCTTAAAGGCGACTTTCGGACAGGGAGGCGAACCTTTCTTT.